These 8 T cell receptor beta chains came from one sample sequenced in a study of cytomegalovirus exposure and HLA in healthy donors. Sequencing was performed with immunoSEQ multiplex PCR; in TCRdb, only in-frame clones are kept and a portion is missing. The table has more than 55,000 clones, roughly 96% seen once; the top ten hold approximately 0.9%. Sequenced: PBMCs. Receptors were obtained from a man aged 18 to 29 in good health and CMV-seronegative.

J is TRBJ1-5 and V is TRBV6-1; the D gene is possibly TRBD1 (6 bases). This CDR3 comprises 14 residues. V was cut by 1 base and J by 4 bases, with 8 bases left in between. From germline, CDR1 is MNHNS and CDR2 SASEGT. The DNA of the CDR3 is TGTGCCAGCAGTGAAGGGACAGAAAATCAGCCCCAGCATTTT. Its translation: CASSEGTENQPQHF.

The chain combines TRBV28 with TRBJ1-1; 8 nucleotides align to TRBD1. V shed 7 bases, J shed 1 base, and the junction held 5 bases outside the gene matches. The CDR3 totals 14 residues. The germline CDR1 and CDR2 sequences are MDHEN and SYDVKM. Here the CDR3 DNA reads TGTGCCAGCATCAACAGGGGGGGGAACACTGAAGCTTTCTTT. It is translated as CASINRGGNTEAFF.

The rearrangement uses TRBV27 and TRBJ1-4, with D possibly TRBD1 on 5 matching bases. CDR1 and CDR2 from the germline V gene are MNHEY and SMNVEV (reference sequence). Trimming stripped 5 bases from V and 8 bases from J, with 12 bases between. CDR3 length: 13 amino acids. CDR3 in amino acids: CASSPLQAEKLFF. The CDR3 DNA follows: TGTGCCAGCAGTCCCCTACAGGCAGAAAAACTGTTTTTT.

The chain joins TRBV19 to TRBJ2-4, with TRBD1 as a possible D gene (5 bases). This CDR3 spans 16 amino acids. V lost 3 bases, J lost 0 bases, and 12 bases lay in between. The germline gives CDR1 LNHDA, CDR2 SQIVND (reference sequence). Here the CDR3 reads CASSIRRDRAKNIQYF. The CDR3 DNA reads TGTGCCAGTAGTATTAGACGAGACAGAGCCAAAAACATTCAGTACTTC.

This clone has just one count. This chain connects TRBV6-6 to TRBJ1-5, with 11 nucleotides matching TRBD1. The CDR3 is made up of 15 amino acids. Germline CDR1 MNHNY, CDR2 SVGAGI (reference sequence). The V and J ends lost 6 bases and 6 bases, in that order; junction bases with no gene match: 7. The CDR3 DNA follows: TGTGCCAGCAGACACCGGGACAGGGGGTTTCAGCCCCAGCATTTT. Translation: CASRHRDRGFQPQHF.

The chain combines TRBV11-3 with TRBJ1-3, with TRBD1 matching 7 bases. The length of the CDR3 is 18 residues. V lost 1 base and J lost 0; bases outside the gene matches: 9. In germline, CDR1 is SGHNT, CDR2 YENEEA. The CDR3 bases are TGTGCCAGCAGCTTAGGAGGGGTGACAGGGATCTCTGGAAACACCATATATTTT. Protein: CASSLGGVTGISGNTIYF. Based on the CDR3 plus reference TRBV11-3 and TRBJ1-3, the full variable domain is EAGVVQSPRYKIIEKKQPVAFWCNPISGHNTLYWYLQNLGQGPELLIRYENEEAVDDSQLPKDRFSAERLKGVDSTLKIQPAELGDSAVYLCASSLGGVTGISGNTIYFGEGSWLTVV.

This clone was observed once. The V call is TRBV7-8, the J call TRBJ2-2, with 10 bases matching TRBD2. Trimming cost V 6 bases and J 0 bases; bases outside gene matches: 7. This CDR3 region has 17 residues. Per the germline V gene, CDR1 is SGHVS and CDR2 is FQNEAQ. CDR3 DNA sequence: TGTGCCAGCAGTCCGGGACTAGCGAGATCGAACACCGGGGAGCTGTTTTTT. As protein: CASSPGLARSNTGELFF.

The count of this clone is one. The J gene is TRBJ1-5, the V gene TRBV18; D uncertain. Germline CDR1 and CDR2: KGHSH and LQKENI. V was cut by 3 bases and J by 7 bases, with 13 bases left in between. This CDR3 contains 14 residues. The CDR3 spells CASSPNLGGQPQHF. The DNA for the CDR3 is TGTGCCAGCTCACCGAACCTTGGCGGGCAGCCCCAGCATTTT.